This T cell receptor beta chain was sequenced for a study of blood T cell repertoires in COVID-19. Overall study context: T cells, B-cell-depleted T cells, or PBMCs provided the cDNA or gDNA that served as material.

Assay used: immunoSEQ multiplex PCR; TCRdb lists only in-frame clones, some missing. The sample lists 300,000 to 350,000 clones, roughly 90% occurring once. This clone occurred once. Germline CDR1 MGHRA, CDR2 YSYEKL. CDR3 length: 15 residues. With 4 bases removed from V and 1 base from J, the gap between germline ends came to 8 bases. The rearrangement joins TRBV4-1 to TRBJ1-6, with D unresolved. The sequence was obtained from a woman aged 40 to 50 with COVID-19, enrolled during active disease. Sequencing used peripheral blood. DNA of the CDR3: TGCGCCAGCAGCCTTGACGGGTCCTATAATTCACCCCTCCACTTT. Protein: CASSLDGSYNSPLHF.